These T cell receptor beta chains were read from a single sample in a study of blood T cell repertoires in COVID-19. This table comes from immunoSEQ multiplex PCR, and its TCRdb copy is limited to in-frame clones, with some not included. The profile shows some 220,000 clones, around 90% of them singletons. Sequenced input: peripheral blood. The source of these receptors is a man aged 30 to 45 with COVID-19, enrolled during active disease. Each CDR3 is given with its conserved first and last residue. A D gene is named only where the DNA matches it firmly. Size values are once, few and many counts, or a class for expanded clones, and some rows have none.

J	D	V	size	CDR3	DNA
TRBJ2-5	TRBD2	TRBV7-6	-	CASSLGGLAGAETQYF	TGTGCCAGCAGCTTAGGGGGACTAGCGGGGGCGGAGACCCAGTACTTC
TRBJ1-4	-	TRBV2	-	CASSDQGRFEKLFF	TGTGCCAGCAGTGACCAGGGGCGGTTTGAAAAACTGTTTTTT
TRBJ1-6	-	TRBV5-4	-	CASSLRAGSNSPLHF	TGTGCCAGCAGCTTGCGGGCAGGGTCTAATTCACCCCTCCACTTT
TRBJ1-5	TRBD1	TRBV28	-	CASSLQGSTQPQHF	TGTGCCAGCAGTCTACAGGGGAGCACTCAGCCCCAGCATTTT
TRBJ2-5	-	TRBV19	-	CASSIIGGRETQYF	TGTGCCAGTAGTATCATCGGGGGTAGGGAGACCCAGTACTTC
TRBJ1-5	-	TRBV9	-	CASSQGSGNQPQHF	TGTGCCAGCAGCCAGGGGTCTGGCAATCAGCCCCAGCATTTT
TRBJ1-2	-	TRBV11-2	-	CASSSRPTDGYTF	TGTGCCAGCAGCTCCAGACCGACAGATGGCTACACCTTC
TRBJ1-5	TRBD1	TRBV7-9	once	CASSSGQGNQPQHF	TGTGCCAGCAGCTCCGGACAGGGGAATCAGCCCCAGCATTTT
TRBJ2-2	-	TRBV5-1	-	CASSLEGREELFF	TGCGCCAGCAGCTTGGAGGGGCGAGAGGAGCTGTTTTTT
TRBJ2-1	TRBD2	TRBV11-3	-	CASSPHLAGGDNEQFF	TGTGCCAGCAGCCCGCACCTAGCGGGGGGTGACAATGAGCAGTTCTTC
TRBJ2-1	-	TRBV7-3	-	CASSSTGLVVNEQFF	TGTGCCAGCAGCTCGACGGGACTGGTAGTCAATGAGCAGTTCTTC
TRBJ2-2	TRBD2	TRBV3-1/TRBV3-2	-	CASSAGLAGGSNTGELFF	TGTGCCAGCAGCGCGGGACTAGCGGGGGGATCGAACACCGGGGAGCTGTTTTTT
TRBJ2-3	TRBD2	TRBV10-3	-	CAIRPNAGTSGADTQYF	TGTGCCATCAGACCCAATGCTGGGACTAGCGGGGCAGATACGCAGTATTTT
TRBJ1-1	-	TRBV19	-	CASSIGSALLNTEAFF	TGTGCCAGTAGTATAGGGAGCGCACTGCTGAACACTGAAGCTTTCTTT
TRBJ2-7	-	TRBV7-3	-	CASSLGPGSYEQYF	TGTGCCAGCAGCTTAGGGCCCGGTTCCTACGAGCAGTACTTC
TRBJ1-5	-	TRBV2	-	CASSNRSNQPQHF	TGTGCCAGCAGTAACAGAAGCAATCAGCCCCAGCATTTT
TRBJ2-1	TRBD2	TRBV5-4	-	CASSLGLAGGNEQFF	TGTGCCAGCAGCCTTGGACTAGCGGGGGGAAATGAGCAGTTCTTC
TRBJ2-5	-	TRBV11-3	-	CASSLASRSGETQYF	TGTGCCAGCAGCTTGGCTTCTAGAAGTGGAGAGACCCAGTACTTC
TRBJ2-7	-	TRBV2	few	CASSAIYEQYF	TGTGCCAGCAGTGCAATCTACGAGCAGTACTTC
TRBJ2-1	-	TRBV9	once	CASSVVGSSYNEQFF	TGTGCCAGCAGCGTAGTTGGGAGCTCCTACAATGAGCAGTTCTTC
TRBJ1-2	-	TRBV7-9	-	CASRQDGNYGYTF	TGTGCCAGCAGACAGGACGGAAACTATGGCTACACCTTC
TRBJ2-7	-	TRBV4-1	-	CASSQGTEQYF	TGCGCCAGCAGCCAAGGGACAGAGCAGTACTTC
TRBJ1-1	-	TRBV5-1	once	CASSSTGEMNTEAFF	TGCGCCAGCAGCTCAACCGGGGAGATGAACACTGAAGCTTTCTTT
TRBJ1-2	-	TRBV9	-	CASSVALGADGYTF	TGTGCCAGCAGCGTAGCTCTAGGGGCGGATGGCTACACCTTC
TRBJ2-7	TRBD2	TRBV6-1	-	CASSEALLGSSGTYEQYF	TGTGCCAGCAGTGAAGCGCTATTGGGTTCTAGCGGCACCTACGAGCAGTACTTC
TRBJ1-1	-	TRBV19	-	CASSGRGRTEAFF	TGTGCCAGTAGTGGGCGGGGGCGTACTGAAGCTTTCTTT
TRBJ1-1	-	TRBV11-3	-	CASSLIPGWGMNTEAFF	TGTGCCAGCAGCTTGATTCCAGGGTGGGGCATGAACACTGAAGCTTTCTTT
TRBJ1-1	-	TRBV5-1	-	CASSLFSQLEAFF	TGCGCTAGCAGCTTGTTTTCACAGCTAGAAGCTTTCTTT
TRBJ1-5	-	TRBV14	-	CASSQVGGQPQHF	TGTGCCAGCAGCCAAGTTGGAGGTCAGCCCCAGCATTTT
TRBJ2-2	TRBD1	TRBV23-1	-	CASMGQGSAGELFF	TGCGCCAGCATGGGACAGGGTTCGGCCGGGGAGCTGTTTTTT
TRBJ1-1	-	TRBV30	-	CAWTGEMNTEAFF	TGTGCCTGGACAGGGGAGATGAACACTGAAGCTTTCTTT
TRBJ1-3	-	TRBV15	once	CATSRNLDSSGNTIYF	TGTGCCACCAGCAGGAATTTAGACAGCTCTGGAAACACCATATATTTT
TRBJ1-2	-	TRBV19	-	CASSFWGDGYTF	TGTGCCAGTAGTTTTTGGGGAGATGGCTACACCTTC
TRBJ2-2	-	TRBV10-1	few	CASSESGAGELFF	TGCGCCAGCAGTGAGTCCGGGGCCGGGGAGCTGTTTTTT
TRBJ1-6	TRBD1	TRBV5-4	-	CASSLVKGTGYNSPLHF	TGTGCCAGCAGCTTGGTCAAGGGGACAGGTTATAATTCACCCCTCCACTTT
TRBJ1-2	-	TRBV6-5	-	CASSRGYGYTF	TGTGCCAGCAGTCGGGGCTATGGCTACACCTTC
TRBJ2-7	-	TRBV2	once	CASSENRTPSYEQYF	TGTGCCAGCAGTGAGAACAGGACCCCCTCCTACGAGCAGTACTTC
TRBJ1-3	-	TRBV7-9	-	CASSLGQGLSGNTIYF	TGTGCCAGCAGCTTAGGCCAGGGCCTCTCTGGAAACACCATATATTTT
TRBJ1-1	TRBD1	TRBV11-1	-	CASSFGQGVLNTEAFF	TGTGCCAGCAGCTTCGGACAGGGGGTGTTGAACACTGAAGCTTTCTTT
TRBJ2-5	TRBD2	TRBV3-1/TRBV3-2	-	CASSEGTSGGAWETQYF	TGTGCCAGCAGCGAGGGAACTAGCGGGGGGGCATGGGAGACCCAGTACTTC
TRBJ1-4	TRBD1	TRBV9	once	CASSLTGTDHEKLFF	TGTGCCAGCAGCCTGACCGGGACAGATCATGAAAAACTGTTTTTT
TRBJ1-5	-	TRBV5-1	-	CASSLSGRGNQPQHF	TGCGCCAGCAGCCTGTCAGGCCGCGGCAATCAGCCCCAGCATTTT
TRBJ1-4	-	TRBV12-3/TRBV12-4	once	CASSLGLSGLFF	TGTGCCAGCAGTTTAGGGTTAAGCGGACTGTTTTTT
TRBJ1-6	TRBD1	TRBV4-1	-	CASSPGTELYSPLHF	TGCGCCAGCAGCCCAGGGACAGAACTTTATTCACCCCTCCACTTT
TRBJ2-2	TRBD2	TRBV7-3	-	CASSPIAGGTGELFF	TGTGCCAGCAGTCCAATCGCGGGGGGCACCGGGGAGCTGTTTTTT
TRBJ2-7	TRBD1	TRBV19	-	CASSIVGGASYEQYF	TGTGCCAGTAGTATAGTAGGGGGCGCTTCCTACGAGCAGTACTTC
TRBJ2-1	-	TRBV24-1	-	CATSDSTGTFSSYNEQFF	TGTGCCACCAGTGATTCCACCGGGACTTTTAGCTCCTACAATGAGCAGTTCTTC
TRBJ1-1	-	TRBV9	-	CASSGTANTEAFF	TGTGCCAGCAGCGGGACAGCTAACACTGAAGCTTTCTTT
TRBJ2-2	TRBD1	TRBV19	-	CASSIAGGYTGELFF	TGTGCCAGTAGTATTGCAGGGGGATACACCGGGGAGCTGTTTTTT
TRBJ2-3	TRBD1	TRBV19	-	CASSTRVTGGTDTQYF	TGTGCCAGTAGTACCAGGGTGACAGGGGGCACAGATACGCAGTATTTT
TRBJ2-7	TRBD1	TRBV9	-	CASSVSGTGVYEQYF	TGTGCCAGCAGCGTCTCCGGGACAGGGGTCTACGAGCAGTACTTC
TRBJ1-1	-	TRBV5-1	-	CASSSGQTNTEAFF	TGCGCCAGCAGCTCCGGACAGACGAACACTGAAGCTTTCTTT
TRBJ2-5	TRBD1	TRBV3-1/TRBV3-2	once	CASSQAGTGGPETQYF	TGTGCCAGCAGCCAGGCCGGGACAGGGGGCCCAGAGACCCAGTACTTC
TRBJ2-3	-	TRBV7-3	few	CASSSQGAGDTQYF	TGTGCCAGCAGCTCACAAGGTGCGGGGGATACGCAGTATTTT
TRBJ2-5	TRBD2	TRBV4-1	-	CASSPSGAETQYF	TGCGCCAGCAGCCCTAGCGGGGCGGAGACCCAGTACTTC
TRBJ1-1	TRBD1	TRBV6-4	-	CASRRTGAQTTEAFF	TGTGCCAGCAGGCGGACAGGGGCTCAAACCACTGAAGCTTTCTTT
TRBJ1-4	-	TRBV9	-	CASTDDTSTNEKLFF	TGTGCCAGCACCGACGACACTTCAACTAATGAAAAACTGTTTTTT